The source of this TCR beta chain is a study of CXCR3-negative and CXCR3-positive naive CD8 T cells. Background on the study: Sequencing gave 140 million or so TRB reads overall, about 1.5 +/- 0.3 million per library. Study conclusions and caveats: For CXCR3-positive naive cells, TRB CDR3s were more hydrophobic than those of CXCR3-negative naive cells.

Germline V gene sequence: CDR1 LGHNT, CDR2 FRNRAP. The CDR3 is made up of 16 amino acids. To note about this clonotype: Its antigen is not known.

UMI-labeled TRB cDNA libraries were prepared by 5' RACE. From the 5' RACE reads, TCRdb lists one entry per CDR3 protein and no DNA. The sample table sets out 55,000 to 75,000 distinct CDR3 sequences. This chain links TRBV12-5 with TRBJ2-7; as DNA is missing, the TRBD1 call by TCRdb cannot be tested. Input material: naive CXCR3+ CD8+ T cells from blood. Subset indicated: CD45RO-CCR7+CD27+CD95- naive CD8+ T cells expressing CXCR3 (TNR3+). The receptor was derived from a human donor in good health. Some clones in this sample may be carry-over from other donors' samples. CDR3 sequence reads: CASGPRSGQGSYEQYF. The entire variable domain, with the rest obtained from reference TRBV12-5 and TRBJ2-7, is as follows: DARVTQTPRHKVTEMGQEVTMRCQPILGHNTVFWYRQTMMQGLELLAYFRNRAPLDDSGMPKDRFSAEMPDATLATLKIQPSEPRDSAVYFCASGPRSGQGSYEQYFGPGTRLTVT.